This T cell receptor (beta chain) comes out of a study of blood T cell repertoires in COVID-19. The wider study: Whether acute or convalescent, the COVID-19 samples came from the United States, Italy and Spain. PBMCs, B-cell-depleted T cells, or T cells were the source of the cDNA or gDNA that made up the material.

Trimming pared 6 bases from V and 1 base from J, leaving 12 bases between. Looked up from germline, CDR1 is GTSNPN and CDR2 is SVGIG (reference sequence). This CDR3 is built from 13 residues. In this sample, this clone turned up once. Per the original methods: Amplification of reference gene primers provided the estimated nucleated cell counts. TCRdb's copy holds only in-frame clones and misses some; the assay was immunoSEQ multiplex PCR. That table supplies the V and J calls and clone size; D and trimming were determined from the DNA. The top ten hold about 4.7% of the sample, which has about 200,000 clones, 70% to 90% seen once. Someone with COVID-19 had been met by exposed participants within 2 weeks before study entry.

This sequence joins TRBV30 and TRBJ1-1; the D gene is possibly TRBD1 (5 bases). The material sequenced was PBMCs or T cells enriched from blood (not recorded which). This TCR was recovered from a woman in her twenties or thirties who had been exposed to COVID-19. CDR3 loop: CACIYGGNTEAFF. Here the CDR3 DNA reads TGTGCCTGTATCTACGGGGGGAACACTGAAGCTTTCTTT.